Following are 28 T cell receptor beta chains from one sample sequenced in a study of blood T cells in healthy people across ages. Next came a second PCR, run for 7 to 11 cycles, which used a sample-barcoded 5' primer along with a J-beta primer mix. TCRdb re-called the 5' RACE reads with MiXCR, one entry per CDR3 protein. Of about 800,000 distinct CDR3 sequences detected, more than 45% appear once; the ten largest clones hold about 20%. The sequencing input was blood. The receptors originated from a man aged 25-45 years in good health.

V gene TRBV9 combines with J gene TRBJ2-3, with 11 bases matching TRBD2. CDR1 SGDLS and CDR2 YYNGEE come from the germline V gene. CDR3 length: 15 amino acids. V gave up 4 bases and J gave up 2 bases; unmatched junction bases: 3. CDR3 coding DNA: TGTGCCAGCAGCACGACTAGCGGGACCACAGATACGCAGTATTTT. Protein sequence: CASSTTSGTTDTQYF.

This clonotype was detected a few times. This chain links TRBV12-3 or TRBV12-4 with TRBJ2-5; the D is unclear. The CDR3 is 12 amino acids. Between the trimmed V and J ends, which lost 6 bases and 0 bases, there was a span of 5 bases. CDR3 protein: CASRTNQETQYF. The CDR3 nucleotides are TGTGCCAGCAGGACCAACCAAGAGACCCAGTACTTC.

The chain links TRBV7-2 to TRBJ1-5; 7 nucleotides align to TRBD1. The germline gives CDR1 SGHTA, CDR2 FQGNSA. Trimming cost V 3 bases and J 0 bases; bases outside gene matches: 2. The CDR3 runs to 15 residues. The CDR3 DNA is TGTGCCAGCAGCTTGACAGGGAATAGCAATCAGCCCCAGCATTTT. Translating gives CASSLTGNSNQPQHF.

The rearrangement joins TRBV4-2 to TRBJ1-5; D unclear. The CDR3 length is 14 residues. Germline V lookup: CDR1 LGHNA, CDR2 YNFKEQ. Trimming took off 4 bases at V and 7 bases at J, with 14 bases between the two ends. The CDR3 spells CASSPVDPGQPQHF. Here the CDR3 DNA reads TGTGCCAGCAGCCCGGTAGACCCGGGGCAGCCCCAGCATTTT.

V usage is TRBV29-1 and J usage is TRBJ2-7; D is undetermined. Trimming cost V 6 bases and J 5 bases, with 8 bases left between them. This CDR3 contains 10 residues. Per the germline V gene, CDR1 is SQVTM and CDR2 is ANQGSEA. The CDR3: CSVILDEQYF. The DNA for the CDR3 is TGCAGCGTCATATTGGACGAGCAGTACTTC.

The chain uses TRBV9 and TRBJ2-4, with 7 bases fitting TRBD2. Trimming took 0 bases from V and 4 from J; bases not matched to a gene: 4. There are 15 residues in the CDR3. Germline V CDR1 and CDR2: SGDLS, YYNGEE. CDR3 loop: CASSVAGTIKNIQYF. In DNA form, the CDR3 reads TGTGCCAGCAGCGTAGCTGGGACTATAAAAAACATTCAGTACTTC.

The chain is built from TRBV5-5 and TRBJ1-2; TRBD1 matches at 10 bases. The V and J ends lost 0 bases and 8 bases, in that order; junction bases with no gene match: 10. The CDR3 sequence is 16 residues long. Germline V gives CDR1 SGHKS, CDR2 YYEKEE (reference sequence). The CDR3 protein is CASSLEGQGLLGGYTF. CDR3 nucleotide sequence: TGTGCCAGCAGCTTGGAGGGACAGGGGCTTCTGGGCGGCTACACCTTC.

This clonotype was counted a single time. The genes are TRBV5-1 and TRBJ2-7, with D maybe TRBD2 (5 bases). The CDR3 spans 14 residues. The germline V and J ends were trimmed by 4 bases and 7 bases, with 18 bases remaining between them. From germline, CDR1 is SGHRS and CDR2 YFSETQ. CDR3 sequence reads: CASSGESGNNEQYF. The CDR3 DNA is TGCGCCAGCAGCGGGGAGAGCGGAAACAATGAGCAGTACTTC.

Details on this clonotype: At one of its ends the junction is not consistent with the germline gene, which may arise from a read error. V is TRBV4-3 and J is TRBJ2-1; tentative D call: TRBD2 (6 bases). Germline V gene lookup returns CDR1 LGHNA and CDR2 YSLEER. CDR3 length equals 16 residues. The CDR3 protein is CTSSQDSLAEYNEQFF. Here the CDR3 DNA reads TGCACCAGCAGCCAGGACTCGTTAGCGGAATACAATGAGCAGTTCTTC.

The chain carries TRBV5-1 and TRBJ2-1; D gene uncertain. With 0 bases removed from V and 1 base from J, the gap between germline ends came to 14 bases. The CDR3 contains 17 residues. Germline V gives CDR1 SGHRS, CDR2 YFSETQ. DNA of the CDR3: TGCGCCAGCAGCTTGGTGTGGGTTGTTGGATCCTACAATGAGCAGTTCTTC. Its translation is CASSLVWVVGSYNEQFF.

This clonotype was found a few times. This sequence joins TRBV20-1 and TRBJ2-7; 8 bases align to TRBD2. The CDR3 loop spans 15 amino acids. CDR1 is DFQATT, CDR2 SNEGSKA, per germline (reference sequence). V gave up 1 base and J gave up 4 bases; unmatched junction bases: 9. The CDR3, as DNA: TGCAGTGCTAGAGGGTTTGTAGCGGGAAAGTACGAGCAGTACTTC. Translated: CSARGFVAGKYEQYF.

The chain has TRBV18 and TRBJ1-1; D is unresolved. With 2 bases removed from V and 0 bases from J, the gap between germline ends came to 10 bases. Germline lookup yields CDR1 KGHSH and CDR2 LQKENI. This CDR3 is built from 15 residues. The CDR3 protein is CASSPYEGLNTEAFF. The CDR3, as DNA: TGTGCCAGCTCACCATACGAGGGTCTGAACACTGAAGCTTTCTTT.

J is TRBJ2-4 and V is TRBV2; 9 nucleotides agree with TRBD2. The end of the DNA aligns better with TRBJ2-7, so the J call may be wrong. The length of the CDR3 is 18 residues. CDR1 and CDR2 (germline): SNHLY, FYNNEI. CDR3 residues: CATAVGPTLAGDTYEQYF. CDR3 DNA: TGTGCCACCGCAGTTGGGCCCACATTAGCGGGAGATACCTACGAGCAGTACTTC.

This chain links TRBV7-9 with TRBJ2-2; perhaps D is TRBD1 or TRBD2 (5 bases each). The CDR3 has 15 amino acids. Trimming cost V 5 bases and J 3 bases, with 13 bases left between them. Germline V gene lookup returns CDR1 SEHNR and CDR2 FQNEAQ (reference sequence). CDR3 protein: CASSVRDRDTGELFF. CDR3 DNA sequence: TGTGCCAGCAGCGTCAGGGACCGGGACACCGGGGAGCTGTTTTTT.

This clonotype has only a few counts. The chain uses TRBV12-3 or TRBV12-4 and TRBJ1-2, with TRBD1 as a possible D gene (5 bases). Deletions cut 3 bases from V and 6 bases from J, with 11 bases between. The CDR3 extends over 13 amino acids. The CDR3 nucleotides read TGTGCCAGCAGTTTTGCAGGGTCTAATGGCTACACCTTC. Translated: CASSFAGSNGYTF.

This clonotype was detected once. The chain links TRBV5-1 to TRBJ2-7; D is undetermined. This CDR3 is built from 14 residues. Trimming shortened V by 0 bases and J by 1 base, and 8 bases separated the two germline ends. Germline V CDR1 and CDR2: SGHRS, YFSETQ. The CDR3 nucleotides are TGCGCCAGCAGCTTGGATCCTCCGTCCTACGAGCAGTACTTC. Amino acids: CASSLDPPSYEQYF.

The chain uses TRBV29-1 and TRBJ2-5; D remains unclear. V was clipped by 6 bases and J by 9 bases, with 8 bases between them. The CDR3 runs to 9 residues. The germline CDR1 and CDR2 sequences are SQVTM and ANQGSEA. CDR3 region: CSVTPPQYF. CDR3 nucleotides: TGCAGCGTAACCCCGCCCCAGTACTTC.

This chain joins TRBV20-1 and TRBJ1-2, with TRBD1 matching over 9 bases. Germline loops: CDR1 DFQATT, CDR2 SNEGSKA (reference sequence). The CDR3 runs 14 residues. J lost 2 bases, V lost 5 bases, and 6 bases had no gene match. For the CDR3, the DNA is TGCAGTGCTGCACAGGGGGCGGGGAACTATGGCTACACCTTC. It encodes CSAAQGAGNYGYTF.

The J gene is TRBJ2-5, the V gene TRBV4-3; D possibly corresponds to TRBD2 (6 bases). The better agreement between TRBJ2-7 and the DNA end casts doubt on the J call. Germline CDR1 and CDR2: LGHNA and YSLEER. This CDR3 region has 15 residues. DNA for the CDR3: TGCGCCAGCAGCCAAGGTCTCGGGAGAGGCTACGAGCAGTACTTC. It codes for CASSQGLGRGYEQYF.

The CDR3 sequence is CASSAGGAYEQFF. The CDR3 DNA reads as TGTGCCAGCAGTGCTGGAGGTGCCTACGAGCAGTTCTTC. The V gene is TRBV6-2 or TRBV6-3, the J gene TRBJ2-1, with D possibly matching TRBD2 (5 bases). The CDR3 runs to 13 residues. V was cut by 5 bases and J by 10 bases, with 15 bases left in between. Germline V gene sequence: CDR1 MNHEY, CDR2 SVGEGT.

This clonotype occurred a few times. V usage is TRBV5-6 and J usage is TRBJ2-3, with 8 bases identical to TRBD2. The CDR3 has 15 amino acids. Germline V gives CDR1 SGHDT, CDR2 YYEEEE. The junction had 8 bases not matched to a gene; V was cut back by 5 bases and J by 3 bases. The CDR3 DNA sequence: TGTGCCAGCAGGAGAACCGGGAGGGCGACAGATACGCAGTATTTT. Protein: CASRRTGRATDTQYF.

V gene TRBV20-1 combines with J gene TRBJ2-1, with D perhaps being TRBD1 or TRBD2 (5 bases each). Looked up from germline, CDR1 is DFQATT and CDR2 is SNEGSKA (reference sequence). The CDR3 extends over 13 amino acids. Trimming took off 3 bases at V and 5 bases at J, with 11 bases between the two ends. The CDR3 loop reads CSASGARDNEQFF. The CDR3 region has the DNA TGCAGTGCTAGCGGGGCCCGGGACAATGAGCAGTTCTTC.

The CDR3 DNA reads TGTGCCAGCAGTTGGGCCTTGGGGGCGACCCAGTACTTC. Translation gives CASSWALGATQYF. This sequence joins TRBV6-5 and TRBJ2-5; possibly TRBD1 for D (6 bases). The CDR3 extends over 13 amino acids. V was trimmed by 4 bases and J by 7 bases, leaving 13 bases between them. Per the germline V gene, CDR1 is MNHEY and CDR2 is SVGAGI.

The J gene is TRBJ2-5, the V gene TRBV27; a possible D gene is TRBD1 (6 bases). The V and J ends lost 5 bases and 2 bases respectively, with 12 bases between them. This CDR3 contains 14 residues. Germline V gene data show CDR1 as MNHEY and CDR2 as SMNVEV (reference sequence). CDR3 sequence: CASSPVGQQETQYF. In nucleotides, the CDR3 is TGTGCCAGCAGTCCAGTCGGACAGCAAGAGACCCAGTACTTC.

The CDR3 protein is CASSYPPGLAGGEQYF. CDR3 nucleotide sequence: TGTGCCAGCAGCTACCCACCGGGACTAGCGGGTGGCGAGCAGTACTTC. The chain has TRBV7-6 and TRBJ2-7; 12 nucleotides align to TRBD2. Germline trimming cut 4 bases from V and 6 bases from J; bases unmatched to any gene: 10. The CDR3 spans 16 residues. In germline, CDR1 is SGHVS, CDR2 FNYEAQ.

V and J are TRBV6-6 and TRBJ1-2; 8 positions match TRBD1. V lost 2 bases, J lost 4 bases, and 12 bases stayed unmatched. The CDR3 covers 17 residues. Germline lookup yields CDR1 MNHNY and CDR2 SVGAGI (reference sequence). The CDR3 region is CASSYPGGDRKIYGYTF. CDR3 nucleotide sequence: TGTGCCAGCAGTTACCCTGGGGGGGACAGGAAAATCTATGGCTACACCTTC.

This clonotype was counted a few times. CDR3 sequence reads: CSAREVALDEQFF. CDR3 in DNA: TGCAGTGCTAGGGAGGTAGCCCTGGACGAGCAGTTCTTC. The chain employs TRBV20-1 and TRBJ2-1; perhaps TRBD2 as D (5 bases). With 3 bases removed from V and 10 bases from J, the gap between germline ends came to 16 bases. The CDR3 totals 13 residues. CDR1 and CDR2 (germline): DFQATT, SNEGSKA (reference sequence).

The chain combines TRBV15 with TRBJ2-4; TRBD2 matches at 12 bases. TRBJ2-5 matches the DNA end more closely, so the J call is doubtful. This CDR3 contains 16 residues. CDR1 is LNHNV, CDR2 YYDKDF, per germline (reference sequence). The CDR3 loop reads CATSLRLAGGQETQYF. The CDR3 nucleotides read TGTGCCACCAGCCTCCGGCTAGCGGGAGGGCAAGAGACCCAGTACTTC.